The rows below give T cell receptor beta chains drawn from one sample of a study of T cell responses to AZD1222 COVID-19 vaccine. This table comes from immunoSEQ multiplex PCR, and its TCRdb copy is limited to in-frame clones, with some not included. There are 150,000 or so clones in the sample; 91% occur only once, and 5% lies in the top ten. The sample in question was peripheral blood, obtained on day 0 of AZD1222 vaccination. Source of these receptors: an adult in good health. Both conserved end residues are trimmed from each CDR3.

v_call,j_call,cdr3_aa
TRBV19,TRBJ2-3,ARRQTAAFSTDTQY
TRBV6-2/TRBV6-3,TRBJ2-3,ASSSGVHYTDTQY
TRBV7-8,TRBJ1-1,ASSLADRLAGTEAF
TRBV28,TRBJ2-5,ASSLVPPGDLQETQY
TRBV20-1,TRBJ1-1,SASEGQGGTEAF
TRBV7-9,TRBJ2-3,ASKGSDTQY
TRBV19,TRBJ2-7,ASSFRDSPYEQY
TRBV27,TRBJ2-1,ASSLRTSGRVGHNEQF
TRBV2,TRBJ1-1,ASSKGQGDTEAF
TRBV4-1,TRBJ2-7,ASSQGVLYEQY
TRBV7-9,TRBJ2-1,ASSSGLAGVNEQF
TRBV13,TRBJ1-1,ASSPYHDRPEAF
TRBV28,TRBJ2-7,ASSLRGGDEQY
TRBV16,TRBJ1-2,ASSQSREGAYGYT
TRBV23-1,TRBJ2-2,ASSQSRFTSGRCTGELF
TRBV28,TRBJ1-1,ASSETFNTEAF
TRBV11-3,TRBJ1-2,ASSLDLGGLYYGYT
TRBV14,TRBJ1-2,ASSQGARAYGYT
TRBV27,TRBJ2-4,ASSFGKDGTIQY
TRBV6-7,TRBJ1-3,ASSPGTISGNTIY
TRBV6-2/TRBV6-3,TRBJ2-7,ASSYQTSGIDYEQY
TRBV3-1/TRBV3-2,TRBJ1-1,ASRNGVNTEAF
TRBV5-8,TRBJ2-2,ASSSGTGVTGELF
TRBV28,TRBJ2-7,ASSHQSSGRALSYEQY
TRBV21-1,TRBJ2-7,AAGNYEQY
TRBV28,TRBJ2-3,ASSPGTATDTQY
TRBV10-3,TRBJ2-7,AISDPPPGISHASYYEQY
TRBV24-1,TRBJ2-1,ATSGAGGQDEQF
TRBV10-2,TRBJ2-1,ASISGSSYNEQF
TRBV27,TRBJ2-7,ASGWASGIAEQY
TRBV7-2,TRBJ2-7,ASSLWVAVTYEQY
TRBV14,TRBJ1-2,ASSPRPGQVGDYGYT
TRBV11-2,TRBJ2-7,ASSPHYEQY
TRBV4-1,TRBJ2-5,ASSQGTFQETQY
TRBV19,TRBJ1-1,ASSIAGTGGTEAF
TRBV7-2,TRBJ1-2,ASSSSGAYYGYT
TRBV11-2,TRBJ1-6,ASSLVGRQGASPLH
TRBV4-3,TRBJ2-1,ASSPGLGPLDEQF
TRBV7-9,TRBJ1-2,ASSSRDWLAGYT
TRBV28,TRBJ2-2,ASSFRPLAGDANTGELF
TRBV6-2/TRBV6-3,TRBJ1-2,ASSYDYGYT
TRBV9,TRBJ2-6,ASSHLGRGGANVLT
TRBV19,TRBJ1-1,ASRTPGEGNTEAF
TRBV27,TRBJ2-5,ASKPRRTSGGQETQY
TRBV28,TRBJ2-1,ASEKGFAGGWAYNEQF
TRBV5-4,TRBJ1-6,ASSYPDYNSPLH